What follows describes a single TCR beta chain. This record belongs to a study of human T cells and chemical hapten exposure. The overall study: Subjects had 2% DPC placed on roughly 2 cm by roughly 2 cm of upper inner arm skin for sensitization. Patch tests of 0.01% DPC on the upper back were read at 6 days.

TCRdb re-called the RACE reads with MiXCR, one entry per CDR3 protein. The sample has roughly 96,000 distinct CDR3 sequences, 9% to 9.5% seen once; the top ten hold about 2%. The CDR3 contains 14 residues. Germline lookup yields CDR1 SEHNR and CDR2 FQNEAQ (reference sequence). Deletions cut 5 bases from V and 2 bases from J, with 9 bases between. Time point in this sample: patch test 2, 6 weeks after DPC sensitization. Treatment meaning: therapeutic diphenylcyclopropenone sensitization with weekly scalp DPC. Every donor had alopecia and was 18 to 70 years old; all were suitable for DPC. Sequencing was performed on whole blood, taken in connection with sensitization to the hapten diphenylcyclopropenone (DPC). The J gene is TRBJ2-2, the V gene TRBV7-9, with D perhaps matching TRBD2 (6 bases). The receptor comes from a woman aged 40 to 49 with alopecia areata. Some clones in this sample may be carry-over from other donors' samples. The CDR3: CASSRAGNTGELFF. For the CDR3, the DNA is TGTGCCAGCAGCCGGGCGGGAAACACCGGGGAGCTGTTTTTT.